The T cell receptor (beta chain) under discussion was sequenced for a study of somatic mutations in cytotoxic T cells in rheumatoid arthritis. Whole-study results and caveats: Each of about an eighth of the 65 patients had a largest CD8+ clone that made up more than 20% of CD8+ cells. Clonality of CD8+ T cells, which was compared between rheumatoid arthritis patients and age-matched healthy controls, did not differ significantly. The CD8+ clonality of rheumatoid arthritis patients increased with age, whereas that of healthy controls did not.

CDR3 length: 17 amino acids. V was trimmed by 0 bases and J by 3 bases, leaving 16 bases between them. Germline CDR1 reads LGHNA; CDR2 reads YNFKEQ. Sequencing used immunoSEQ multiplex PCR; TCRdb keeps in-frame clones, though not all of them. The sample has about 11,000 clones; 74% are singletons. This clone was observed once. Its antigen remains unknown. The receptor was isolated from a man between 65 and 85 years old in good health. The sample consisted of CD8+ T cells sorted from blood. The chain has TRBV4-2 and TRBJ2-3, with TRBD2 as a possible D gene (7 bases). CDR3 bases: TGTGCCAGCAGCCAAGATCTTGGGGGGGGCCTAACAGATACGCAGTATTTT. It specifies CASSQDLGGGLTDTQYF.